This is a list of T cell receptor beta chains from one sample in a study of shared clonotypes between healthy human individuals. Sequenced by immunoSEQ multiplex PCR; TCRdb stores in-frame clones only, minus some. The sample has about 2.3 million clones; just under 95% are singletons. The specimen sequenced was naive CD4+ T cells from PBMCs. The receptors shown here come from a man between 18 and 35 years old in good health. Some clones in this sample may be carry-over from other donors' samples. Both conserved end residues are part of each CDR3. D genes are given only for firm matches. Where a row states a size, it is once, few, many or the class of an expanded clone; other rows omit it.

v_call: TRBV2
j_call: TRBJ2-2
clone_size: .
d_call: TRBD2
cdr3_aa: CASSGLAGSTGELFF
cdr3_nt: TGTGCCAGCAGTGGACTAGCGGGTAGCACCGGGGAGCTGTTTTTT

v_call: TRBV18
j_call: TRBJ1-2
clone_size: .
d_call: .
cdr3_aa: CASSPRLDIYTF
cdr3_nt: TGTGCCAGCTCACCACGGCTGGACATCTACACCTTC

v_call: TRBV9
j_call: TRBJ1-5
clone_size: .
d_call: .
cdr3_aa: CASSVGNQPQHF
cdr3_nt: TGTGCCAGCAGCGTAGGTAATCAGCCCCAGCATTTT

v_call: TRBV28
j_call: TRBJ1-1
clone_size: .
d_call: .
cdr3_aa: CASRSGRGAFF
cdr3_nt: TGTGCCAGCAGAAGTGGCCGAGGAGCTTTCTTT

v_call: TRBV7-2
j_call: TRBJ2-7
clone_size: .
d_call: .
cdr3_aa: CASSLGRTYYEQYF
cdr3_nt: TGTGCCAGCAGCTTAGGGCGGACGTACTACGAGCAGTACTTC

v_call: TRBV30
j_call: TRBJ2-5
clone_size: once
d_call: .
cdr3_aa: CAGIRDVFSETQYF
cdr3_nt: TGTGCCGGGATCCGGGACGTTTTTTCCGAGACCCAGTACTTC

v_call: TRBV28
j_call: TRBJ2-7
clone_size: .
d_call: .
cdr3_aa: CASSTDGPYEQYF
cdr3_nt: TGTGCCAGCAGTACGGACGGACCCTACGAGCAGTACTTC

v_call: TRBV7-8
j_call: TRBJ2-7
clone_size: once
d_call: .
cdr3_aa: CASSYVARPYEQYF
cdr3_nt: TGTGCCAGCAGCTATGTAGCAAGGCCCTACGAGCAGTACTTC

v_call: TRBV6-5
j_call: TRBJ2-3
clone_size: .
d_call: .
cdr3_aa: CASAGPNTDTQYF
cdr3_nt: TGTGCCAGCGCGGGACCGAACACAGATACGCAGTATTTT

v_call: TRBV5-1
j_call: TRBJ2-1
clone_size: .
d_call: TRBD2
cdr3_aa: CASSLGLAASYNEQFF
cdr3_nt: TGCGCCAGCAGCTTGGGACTAGCGGCTTCCTACAATGAGCAGTTCTTC

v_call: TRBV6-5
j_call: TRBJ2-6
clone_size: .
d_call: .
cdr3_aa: CASSYRGAGANVLTF
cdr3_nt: TGTGCCAGCAGTTACAGAGGGGCTGGGGCCAACGTCCTGACTTTC

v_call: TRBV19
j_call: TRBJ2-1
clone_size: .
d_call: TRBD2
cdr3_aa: CASSKAGTYNEQFF
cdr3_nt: TGTGCCAGTTCCAAAGCGGGGACCTACAATGAGCAGTTCTTC